This T cell receptor beta chain was documented in a study of cytomegalovirus exposure and HLA in healthy donors. Study conclusions and caveats: Previous analysis showed most TCR beta V segments were productive about 87% or about 30% of the time. Cytomegalovirus association was listed for 164 TCR beta chains. Specificity of three CMV-associated chains for CMV antigens was verified in vitro. Of the V segments, some could not be distinguished, including TRBV6-2 and TRBV6-3, and were excluded.

Primers for the PCR totalled 60 Vbeta and 13 Jbeta. Data came from immunoSEQ multiplex PCR; TCRdb stores just in-frame clones and leaves some out. The table has 150,000 to 200,000 clones, about 81% seen once; the top ten hold approximately 2%. On this clone itself: Its cognate antigen is unknown.

The germline gives CDR1 PRHDT, CDR2 FYEKMQ (reference sequence). The CDR3 runs to 13 residues. The V and J ends lost 6 bases and 0 bases respectively, with 6 bases between them. The receptor comes from a woman between 18 and 29 years old in good health and CMV-seropositive. The sequenced sample consisted of PBMCs. J is TRBJ2-1 and V is TRBV13; D not resolved. This chain's CDR3 is CASRRYSYNEQFF. The CDR3 region has the DNA TGTGCCAGCAGACGCTACTCCTACAATGAGCAGTTCTTC.